These T cell receptor beta chains were read from a single sample in a study of blood T cell repertoires in COVID-19. Repertoires were generated with immunoSEQ multiplex PCR, while TCRdb's copy carries only in-frame clones and drops some. The sample yields roughly 250,000 clones, 81% seen once. Sequencing was done on a sample of peripheral blood. These TCRs come from a woman aged 55-75 years with active or convalescent COVID-19. The CDR3 runs from the conserved cysteine through the conserved F or W. Fields, in order: J gene, clone size, V gene, D gene, CDR3 DNA, CDR3 protein. The D gene is left open where the match is weak. Size is stated for part of the rows, as once, few or many counts, or as a class when the clone is expanded.

TRBJ1-5,.,TRBV10-3,TRBD1,TGTGCCATCAGGGGACAGGGGGATGGCAATCAGCCCCAGCATTTT,CAIRGQGDGNQPQHF
TRBJ2-2,.,TRBV18,.,TGTGCCAGCTCACCAGCGGACAGGAACACCGGGGAGCTGTTTTTT,CASSPADRNTGELFF
TRBJ1-2,once,TRBV5-6,TRBD1,TGTGCCAGCAGCGGGACAGGGGCGGACTATGGCTACACCTTC,CASSGTGADYGYTF
TRBJ1-2,.,TRBV30,.,TGTGCCTGGAGTGGCCAAACAGGAAGAGTATATGGCTACACCTTC,CAWSGQTGRVYGYTF
TRBJ1-2,.,TRBV6-5,TRBD1,TGTGCCAGCAGAGGGACAGCTGCTAACTATGGCTACACCTTC,CASRGTAANYGYTF
TRBJ1-2,.,TRBV5-6,TRBD1,TGTGCCAGCAGCTTACGGGGACAGGGGGCGAATGGCTACACCTTC,CASSLRGQGANGYTF
TRBJ1-4,.,TRBV5-6,.,TGTGCCAGCAGCTTGGCAGGCGGGGGTAATGAAAAACTGTTTTTT,CASSLAGGGNEKLFF
TRBJ2-7,.,TRBV18,.,TGTGCCAGCTCACCACCGATGCCGAGCGAGCAGTACTTC,CASSPPMPSEQYF
TRBJ1-4,.,TRBV7-9,.,TGTGCCAGCAGCTTAGGGACCTCGGGGGGAGAACTGTTTTTT,CASSLGTSGGELFF
TRBJ1-6,.,TRBV25-1,.,TGTGCCAGCAGTGATCCCGATTCACCCCTCCACTTT,CASSDPDSPLHF
TRBJ2-1,few,TRBV6-2/TRBV6-3,TRBD2,TGTGCCAGCAGTTACTCACGACTAGCGGGGGGGAATGAGCAGTTCTTC,CASSYSRLAGGNEQFF
TRBJ2-5,.,TRBV5-6,.,TGTGCCAGCAGCGAGGGACTTTGGGAGACCCAGTACTTC,CASSEGLWETQYF
TRBJ2-7,few,TRBV7-9,TRBD2,TGTGCCAGCAGCCCGCCTGAGCGGGGGACCTACGAGCAGTACTTC,CASSPPERGTYEQYF
TRBJ2-2,once,TRBV15,TRBD1,TGTGCCACCAGCAGAGATTCCCGACAGGGTCCGGTGCCCGGGGAGCTGTTTTTT,CATSRDSRQGPVPGELFF
TRBJ1-1,.,TRBV10-3,.,TGTGCCATCGGCTCCGCGACAGACCTTATGAACACTGAAGCTTTCTTT,CAIGSATDLMNTEAFF
TRBJ2-7,.,TRBV30,.,TGTGCCTGGAGTGTACTCAACTACGAGCAGTACTTC,CAWSVLNYEQYF
TRBJ2-7,.,TRBV27,TRBD1,TGTGCCAGCAGTGATACCGGGACAGGGGCTTCCAACGAGCAGTACTTC,CASSDTGTGASNEQYF
TRBJ1-5,.,TRBV6-5,.,TGTGCCAGCAGCCCCTCGGGGGTAAGCAATCAGCCCCAGCATTTT,CASSPSGVSNQPQHF
TRBJ1-5,.,TRBV6-5,.,TGTGCCAGCAGTTCTTCCCGGGTCTTCAATCAGCCCCAGCATTTT,CASSSSRVFNQPQHF
TRBJ1-2,once,TRBV10-3,.,TGTGCCATCAGTGAGTCCGGGGAAAGGAACTATGGCTACACCTTC,CAISESGERNYGYTF
TRBJ2-3,.,TRBV2,.,TGTGCCAGCATTCCAGGGGGCACAGATACGCAGTATTTT,CASIPGGTDTQYF
TRBJ2-1,.,TRBV6-6,TRBD2,TGTGCCAGCATATTAGCGGGGCCCCCGGTGAGTGAGCAGTTCTTC,CASILAGPPVSEQFF
TRBJ1-1,once,TRBV6-5,TRBD1,TGTGCCAGCAGTTACACCGGGACAGGGGAAGCTTTCTTT,CASSYTGTGEAFF
TRBJ1-6,few,TRBV6-2/TRBV6-3,.,TGTGCCAGCAGCCCCTTGGCGGGGTTAGATTCACCCCTCCACTTT,CASSPLAGLDSPLHF
TRBJ1-6,.,TRBV7-2,.,TGTGCCAGCAGCCTACCACGCGGATCACCCCTCCACTTT,CASSLPRGSPLHF
TRBJ2-3,.,TRBV20-1,.,TGCAGTGCTAGATTAGTGGATACGCAGTATTTT,CSARLVDTQYF
TRBJ1-5,.,TRBV7-9,.,TGTGCCAGCAGCATAGGACAGCTTAGCAATCAGCCCCAGCATTTT,CASSIGQLSNQPQHF
TRBJ1-6,.,TRBV27,.,TGTGCCAGCAGTTTATATCAGGGCTCCTATAATTCACCCCTCCACTTT,CASSLYQGSYNSPLHF
TRBJ1-5,.,TRBV19,.,TGTGCCAGTAGGGGGCCGTGGCAGGGAAGCAATCAGCCCCAGCATTTT,CASRGPWQGSNQPQHF
TRBJ1-1,.,TRBV6-2/TRBV6-3,TRBD1,TGTGCCAGCAGCGATCCACCCCGGCCGGGGACAGGGGCTGAAGCTTTCTTT,CASSDPPRPGTGAEAFF
TRBJ2-3,.,TRBV2,TRBD2,TGTGCCAGCACGCGGGGGGGCCGCACAGATACGCAGTATTTT,CASTRGGRTDTQYF
TRBJ2-7,.,TRBV5-1,TRBD1,TGCGCCAGCAGCTGGCCGGGACAGGGCTCAGACGAGCAGTACTTC,CASSWPGQGSDEQYF
TRBJ1-6,.,TRBV4-1,.,TGCGCCAGCAGCCAAGACGTATTTCGGGACACCCCTTCACCCCTCCACTTT,CASSQDVFRDTPSPLHF
TRBJ2-1,.,TRBV12-3/TRBV12-4,.,TGTGCCAGCTTTGGGGGCCTCTACAATGAGCAGTTCTTC,CASFGGLYNEQFF
TRBJ2-3,.,TRBV6-4,TRBD2,TGTGCCAGCAGTTTGGGACTAGCCACAGATACGCAGTATTTT,CASSLGLATDTQYF